This T cell receptor (beta chain) stems from a study of T cells in localized non-small cell lung cancer. Points from the study as a whole: Sequencing was limited to one tumor region, leaving the possibility of heterogeneity open. Greater T cell density in blood accompanied longer overall survival. Detection in adjacent lung was observed for a median around 50 of the top 100 tumor clones. Uninvolved adjacent lung had higher T cell clonality than tumor and all other tissues.

This clone was seen a few times. Its antigen is undetermined. Produced via immunoSEQ multiplex PCR; TCRdb's table is partial and in-frame only. The table shows approximately 28,000 clones, with 80% to 85% occurring only once. This clonotype originated in a man between 40 and 70 years old with stage III lung adenocarcinoma. The source material was peripheral blood mononuclear cells, sampled before any cancer treatment.

The CDR3 loop reads CASSYRQDSNQPQHF. The CDR3 bases are TGTGCCAGCAGTTATAGGCAGGATAGCAATCAGCCCCAGCATTTT. The J gene is TRBJ1-5, the V gene TRBV6-6; D ambiguous. The germline gives CDR1 MNHNY, CDR2 SVGAGI (reference sequence). V was clipped by 3 bases and J by 0 bases, with 9 bases between them. The CDR3 runs 15 residues.